The 12 T cell receptor beta chains given below trace back to one sample, sequenced in a study of OX40 agonist ivuxolimab in advanced cancers. Sequencing was performed with immunoSEQ multiplex PCR; in TCRdb, only in-frame clones are kept and a portion is missing. The sample holds over 65,000 clones, roughly 84% seen once. The specimen was CD4+ or CD8+ T cells sorted from blood, collected in a trial of the OX40 agonist ivuxolimab. The origin of the receptors is an adult with an advanced solid tumor such as melanoma, head and neck, liver or kidney cancer.

V and J are TRBV4-1 and TRBJ2-7; possible D gene TRBD1, 6 bases. The CDR3 has 15 amino acids. Trimming left V 4 bases short and J 1 base short, with 14 bases between. The germline gives CDR1 MGHRA, CDR2 YSYEKL. In DNA form, the CDR3 reads TGCGCCAGCAGCCCCCCCGACAGGTTGTCCTACGAGCAGTACTTC. It encodes CASSPPDRLSYEQYF.

The rearrangement joins TRBV27 to TRBJ1-5; D unresolved. The germline CDR1 and CDR2 sequences are MNHEY and SMNVEV (reference sequence). V was shortened by 2 bases and J by 7 bases, with 12 bases between the two germline ends. The CDR3 runs to 14 residues. The CDR3 DNA reads as TGTGCCAGCAGTTTAATAGGAGGGAAGCAGCCCCAGCATTTT. Translation gives CASSLIGGKQPQHF.

V gene TRBV18 combines with J gene TRBJ1-2; possible D gene TRBD1, 6 bases. Trimming took 3 bases from V and 4 from J, leaving 21 bases between them. The CDR3 extends over 17 amino acids. Per the germline V gene, CDR1 is KGHSH and CDR2 is LQKENI. The CDR3 here is CASSPSAPGQSFYGYTF. The CDR3 nucleotides are TGTGCCAGCTCACCTTCCGCCCCGGGACAATCCTTCTATGGCTACACCTTC.

The CDR3 nucleotides read TGTGCCAGCAGCCAAGCCTACTCCGGTGGCTACACCTTC. Translating it yields CASSQAYSGGYTF. The chain couples TRBV14 to TRBJ1-2; D not certain. There are 13 residues in the CDR3. V shed 1 base and J shed 7 bases, with 10 bases lying between them. CDR1 SGHDN and CDR2 FVKESK come from the germline V gene.

The chain carries TRBV30 and TRBJ2-2; TRBD2 might be the D (6 bases). From germline, CDR1 is GTSNPN and CDR2 SVGIG (reference sequence). This CDR3 has 14 residues. V lost 1 base and J 9 bases, leaving 15 bases between the germline ends. The chain's CDR3 is CAWSDGTAPRELFF. CDR3 nucleotides: TGTGCCTGGAGTGATGGGACTGCACCCAGGGAGCTGTTTTTT.

The table lists this clone with a count of one. V gene TRBV6-4 combines with J gene TRBJ2-1, with 9 bases lining up with TRBD2. Germline-derived CDR1 and CDR2 are MRHNA and SNTAGT. The V and J ends lost 7 bases and 10 bases, in that order; junction bases with no gene match: 14. The CDR3 totals 15 residues. The CDR3 DNA sequence: TGTGCCAGCACGCCTGCGCCTAGCGGGATGGGGGAGCAGTTCTTC. This gives the protein CASTPAPSGMGEQFF.

The gene calls are TRBV5-1 and TRBJ1-3, with D possibly TRBD1 on 5 matching bases. This CDR3 spans 15 amino acids. Looked up from germline, CDR1 is SGHRS and CDR2 is YFSETQ. The germline V and J ends were trimmed by 0 bases and 4 bases, with 11 bases remaining between them. CDR3 bases: TGCGCCAGCAGCTTGGAGTCGGGGCCCGGAAACACCATATATTTT. It specifies CASSLESGPGNTIYF.

The CDR3 is CASSPGKLLSGNTIYF. The CDR3 coding sequence is TGTGCCAGCAGTCCTGGAAAGTTACTCTCTGGAAACACCATATATTTT. This chain links TRBV7-8 with TRBJ1-3; D is undetermined. There are 16 residues in the CDR3. The V end was cut by 6 bases, the J end by 0 bases, with 15 bases between. Germline CDR1 is SGHVS and CDR2 is FQNEAQ.

V is TRBV6-5 and J is TRBJ2-3, with D uncertain. CDR3 size: 11 residues. CDR1 MNHEY and CDR2 SVGAGI come from the germline V gene. Trimming removed 10 bases at V and 6 bases at J, with 11 bases between. The CDR3 region has the DNA TGTGCCACCCTCGTACACGATACGCAGTATTTT. It specifies CATLVHDTQYF.

The genes are TRBV9 and TRBJ1-1; D might be TRBD1 (6 bases). The germline V gene encodes CDR1 SGDLS and CDR2 YYNGEE. V lost 4 bases and J lost 1, with 14 bases in between. The CDR3 is made up of 15 amino acids. The CDR3 region has the DNA TGTGCCAGCAGCCCAGAAGGGGGATGGAACACTGAAGCTTTCTTT. Protein: CASSPEGGWNTEAFF.

The rearrangement joins TRBV5-4 to TRBJ1-1; 7 bases are a match to TRBD1. The germline V gene encodes CDR1 SGHNT and CDR2 YYREEE (reference sequence). V shed 0 bases, J shed 0 bases, and the junction held 8 bases outside the gene matches. The CDR3 consists of 17 residues. The CDR3, as DNA: TGTGCCAGCAGCTTGGGGGGGACAGCAAATTTGAACACTGAAGCTTTCTTT. Amino acids: CASSLGGTANLNTEAFF. Combining the CDR3 with reference TRBV5-4 and TRBJ1-1 gives the whole variable domain ETGVTQSPTHLIKTRGQQVTLRCSSQSGHNTVSWYQQALGQGPQFIFQYYREEENGRGNFPPRFSGLQFPNYSSELNVNALELDDSALYLCASSLGGTANLNTEAFFGQGTRLTVV.

The genes are TRBV11-3 and TRBJ1-1; 9 bases agree with TRBD1. Germline CDR1 and CDR2: SGHNT and YENEEA. Trimming took 5 bases from V and 4 from J; bases not matched to a gene: 5. The CDR3 spans 14 residues. As DNA, the CDR3 is TGTGCCAGCAGCCCACAGGGGGCTGTCACTGAAGCTTTCTTT. It is translated as CASSPQGAVTEAFF.